This T cell receptor (beta chain) was found in a study of T cell repertoires in cytomegalovirus infection. Overall study results and limits: HLA-C-restricted CMV clonotypes gave the most frequent clonotype in two of eight donors.

The CDR3 has 13 amino acids. V was cut by 2 bases and J by 4 bases, with 9 bases left in between. This clonotype has just a few counts. What it binds is not known. TCRdb independently ran MiXCR on the reads; one entry per CDR3 protein. The sample lists fewer than 250,000 distinct CDR3 sequences, roughly an eighth occurring once. Sequenced material: PBMCs. The rearrangement links TRBV12-3 or TRBV12-4 to TRBJ2-7; D gene unclear. The receptor's source is a human donor in good health (CMV status not recorded). Some clones in this sample may be carry-over from other donors' samples. In DNA form, the CDR3 reads TGTGCCAGCAGTTTATTTTCCGGGTACGAGCAGTACTTC. This sequence encodes CASSLFSGYEQYF.